This TCR beta chain was captured by sequencing in a study of T-cell memory formation after mild COVID-19. Across the whole study: The two donors had largely donor-specific TCR clusters. Study-wide points: CD4+ contracting clones were found mainly in CM and EM, and CD8+ ones in EMRA.

From 5'RACE with constant-segment primers came TCR alpha and TCR beta cDNA libraries that carried sample barcodes and UMIs. A single record per CDR3 protein comes from TCRdb applying MiXCR to the 5' RACE reads. The sample holds some 300,000 distinct CDR3 sequences, around 19% seen once. Regarding this clonotype: Its cognate antigen is unknown.

The CDR3 covers 17 residues. CDR1 SGHDT and CDR2 YYEEEE come from the germline V gene. With V trimmed by 5 bases and J by 2 bases, 16 bases remained unmatched. The clonotype was recovered from a man between 18 and 29 years old who had mild COVID-19 (a few samples of this study predate the infection). Cell type and time point are not known. This chain connects TRBV5-6 to TRBJ2-7, with 7 positions matching TRBD1. Sequencing was carried out using PBMCs or a T cell subset sorted from them (not recorded which). The CDR3 DNA is TGTGCCAGCAGTCCCAAACCGTGGCAGGGGGTTCCCTACGAGCAGTACTTC. Translation gives CASSPKPWQGVPYEQYF.